This T cell receptor beta chain appears in the sequencing data of a study of CD8+CD57+ T cells in acquired aplastic anemia. Per germline, CDR1 SQVTM and CDR2 ANQGSEA. The trim removed 7 bases at V and 5 bases at J, leaving 10 bases unmatched. CDR3 size: 13 residues. Sequenced patients had shown CD8+CD57+ cell expansion by flow cytometry. The TCR beta profiling, which covered VDJ combination and CDR3 sequence, was carried out using genomic DNA as the template. TCRdb reanalysed the reads using MiXCR and keeps one entry per CDR3 protein. The sample lists under 350,000 distinct CDR3 sequences; 50% to 65% were seen once.

This sequence joins TRBV29-1 and TRBJ1-1; 7 bases line up with TRBD1. The sequenced sample was sorted CD4+, CD8+, or CD8+CD57+ T cells (not recorded which) from PBMCs. The TCR sequence derives from a human donor with aplastic anemia. This CDR3 reads CSARGGPGTEAFF. As DNA, the CDR3 is TGCAGCGCTAGAGGGGGCCCAGGGACTGAAGCTTTCTTT.